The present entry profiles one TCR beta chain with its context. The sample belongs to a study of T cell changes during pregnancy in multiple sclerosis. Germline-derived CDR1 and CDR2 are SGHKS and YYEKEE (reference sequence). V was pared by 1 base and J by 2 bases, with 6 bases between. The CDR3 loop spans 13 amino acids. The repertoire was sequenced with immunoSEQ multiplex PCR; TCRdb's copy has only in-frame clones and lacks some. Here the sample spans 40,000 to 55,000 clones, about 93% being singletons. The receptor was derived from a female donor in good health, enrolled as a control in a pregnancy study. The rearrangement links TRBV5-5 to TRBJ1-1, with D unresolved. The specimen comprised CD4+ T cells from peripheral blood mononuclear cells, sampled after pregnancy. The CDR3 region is CASSLRGNTEAFF. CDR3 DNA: TGTGCCAGCAGCTTGCGGGGAAACACTGAAGCTTTCTTT.